This T cell receptor (beta chain) stems from a study of T cell repertoires in cytomegalovirus infection. Study context: The public TCR beta signatures pointed to both CMV infection and matching HLA type. Study-level results: HLA-C-restricted CMV-specific TCR beta clonotypes prevailed in the ex vivo response.

Each CDR3 protein is one row after TCRdb ran MiXCR on the reads. The data contain approximately 990,000 distinct CDR3 sequences, about a third of them singletons. Points on this clonotype: Its antigen is not known.

Germline CDR1 reads MNHEY; CDR2 reads SVGEGT. Trimming removed 5 bases from V and 1 base from J, with 14 bases in between. This CDR3 region has 16 residues. The TCR was taken from a human donor in good health (CMV status not recorded). Some clones in this sample may be carry-over from other donors' samples. The starting material was cultured CD8+ T cells from PBMCs, obtained from culture after CMV antigen stimulation. The chain uses TRBV6-2 or TRBV6-3 and TRBJ2-2, with D maybe TRBD1 (6 bases). CDR3 residues: CASSRGRGRNTGELFF. Written as DNA, the CDR3 is TGTGCCAGCAGTCGAGGCAGGGGACGGAACACCGGGGAGCTGTTTTTT.